The clone carrying this T cell receptor (beta chain) appeared many times. Its target is unknown. The source of the sample is a study of CD8 T cells in ankylosing spondylitis. Trimming pared 4 bases from V and 4 bases from J, leaving 18 bases between. The length of the CDR3 is 16 residues. Germline-derived CDR1 and CDR2 are SGHRS and YFSETQ. TCRdb used MiXCR to reprocess the 5' RACE reads, holding one entry per CDR3 protein. There are a few hundred thousand distinct CDR3 sequences in the sample; over 8.5% occur only once, and under 7% lies in the top ten. The study's findings and limits: The disease-linked clones had a CD8+ phenotype and low blood frequencies. Blood of patients with ankylosing spondylitis appeared to be characterized by a TCR beta motif of several highly homologous variants. Before this, some motif variants had been reported in reactive arthritis synovial fluid and blood.

The genes are TRBV5-1 and TRBJ2-1; D tentatively fits TRBD1 or TRBD2 (7 bases each). The material sequenced was blood, either unsorted or a sorted T cell fraction (not recorded which). The origin of this receptor is a male donor with ankylosing spondylitis or in good health (not recorded which). Here the CDR3 reads CASSGGGTAIYNEQFF. DNA for the CDR3: TGCGCCAGCAGCGGGGGGGGGACAGCGATTTACAATGAGCAGTTCTTC.